The next 26 T cell receptor beta chains were all read from a single sample in a study of blood T cell repertoires in COVID-19. Sequenced by immunoSEQ multiplex PCR; TCRdb stores in-frame clones only, minus some. The sample has some 200,000 clones; around 83% are singletons. The sequenced sample was peripheral blood. The receptors here all came from a man aged 50 to 59 with active or convalescent COVID-19.

This sequence joins TRBV28 and TRBJ1-2; D is ambiguous. CDR1 and CDR2 (germline): MDHEN, SYDVKM. The CDR3 consists of 12 residues. Trimming pared 8 bases from V and 5 bases from J, leaving 12 bases between. In nucleotides, the CDR3 is TGTGCCAGCGCGGTTTCGGGATATGGCTACACCTTC. Its translation: CASAVSGYGYTF.

The rearrangement uses TRBV5-1 and TRBJ1-4, with 8 bases lining up with TRBD1. V trimming: 1 base; J trimming: 0 bases; junction bases outside the gene matches: 2. The germline V gene has CDR1 SGHRS and CDR2 YFSETQ. This CDR3 is 16 amino acids long. The chain's CDR3 is CASSLQGAATNEKLFF. In DNA form, the CDR3 reads TGCGCCAGCAGCTTGCAGGGGGCGGCAACTAATGAAAAACTGTTTTTT. The whole variable domain, filled in from reference TRBV5-1 and TRBJ1-4, reads KAGVTQTPRYLIKTRGQQVTLSCSPISGHRSVSWYQQTPGQGLQFLFEYFSETQRNKGNFPGRFSGRQFSNSRSEMNVSTLELGDSALYLCASSLQGAATNEKLFFGSGTQLSVL.

V is TRBV21-1 and J is TRBJ2-5; TRBD2 is taken as the D call from the table, unchecked against the DNA. TRBV21-1 is a listed pseudogene. The CDR3 totals 12 residues. The CDR3 here is CASSNPGETQYF. The CDR3 nucleotides are TGTGCCAGCAGCAATCCGGGAGAGACCCAGTACTTC.

The J gene is TRBJ1-5, the V gene TRBV28, with D maybe TRBD1 (5 bases). This CDR3 has 15 residues. Germline CDR1 is MDHEN and CDR2 is SYDVKM. The germline V and J ends were trimmed by 6 bases and 9 bases, with 21 bases remaining between them. CDR3 sequence reads: CASSSRGVSQRPQHF. CDR3 DNA: TGTGCCAGCAGCTCACGGGGGGTCAGCCAACGGCCCCAGCATTTT.

This clone was counted once. This chain links TRBV19 with TRBJ1-2, with a weak D call TRBD1 (5 bases). V lost 6 bases and J lost 4, with 12 bases in between. Germline-derived CDR1 and CDR2 are LNHDA and SQIVND (reference sequence). CDR3 length: 13 amino acids. The CDR3 nucleotides are TGTGCCAGTAGCGCGGGGGGAGGCTATGGCTACACCTTC. The encoded protein is CASSAGGGYGYTF. Together with reference TRBV19 and TRBJ1-2, the CDR3 gives the full variable domain: DGGITQSPKYLFRKEGQNVTLSCEQNLNHDAMYWYRQDPGQGLRLIYYSQIVNDFQKGDIAEGYSVSREKKESFPLTVTSAQKNPTAFYLCASSAGGGYGYTFGSGTRLTVV.

The chain has TRBV11-3 and TRBJ2-5; TRBD2 might be the D (5 bases). This CDR3 comprises 15 residues. The V gene lost 5 bases and the J gene lost 0 bases, with 13 bases spanning the gap. The germline V gene has CDR1 SGHNT and CDR2 YENEEA. The CDR3 sequence: CASSRGLQYQETQYF. DNA of the CDR3: TGTGCCAGCAGCCGAGGGCTACAGTACCAAGAGACCCAGTACTTC. The variable domain in full, with the rest retrieved from reference TRBV11-3 and TRBJ2-5, is EAGVVQSPRYKIIEKKQPVAFWCNPISGHNTLYWYLQNLGQGPELLIRYENEEAVDDSQLPKDRFSAERLKGVDSTLKIQPAELGDSAVYLCASSRGLQYQETQYFGPGTRLLVL.

V is TRBV19 and J is TRBJ2-5, with D unresolved. CDR1 is LNHDA, CDR2 SQIVND, per germline (reference sequence). Between the trimmed V and J ends, which lost 5 bases and 1 base, there was a span of 14 bases. This CDR3 is built from 15 residues. The CDR3 here is CASSSPGGVQETQYF. CDR3 bases: TGTGCCAGTAGTTCCCCTGGCGGCGTCCAAGAGACCCAGTACTTC. The full variable domain, its missing parts supplied by reference TRBV19 and TRBJ2-5, is DGGITQSPKYLFRKEGQNVTLSCEQNLNHDAMYWYRQDPGQGLRLIYYSQIVNDFQKGDIAEGYSVSREKKESFPLTVTSAQKNPTAFYLCASSSPGGVQETQYFGPGTRLLVL.

This clone has a handful of counts. The chain couples TRBV6-2 or TRBV6-3 to TRBJ1-4, with 8 nucleotides matching TRBD1. Germline V gene lookup returns CDR1 MNHEY and CDR2 SVGEGT. This CDR3 is built from 17 residues. V shed 4 bases and J 3 bases; nucleotides not matched to a gene: 10. CDR3 in DNA: TGTGCCAGCAGTTCCCTTAAACCGGACAGGGCTAATGAAAAACTGTTTTTT. It translates to CASSSLKPDRANEKLFF.

V and J are TRBV20-1 and TRBJ2-1; 7 bases align to TRBD2. The CDR3 is made up of 11 amino acids. Germline V gene data show CDR1 as DFQATT and CDR2 as SNEGSKA (reference sequence). Trimming cost V 8 bases and J 4 bases; bases outside gene matches: 2. The CDR3: CSPGLYNEQFF. CDR3 DNA sequence: TGCAGTCCGGGACTATACAATGAGCAGTTCTTC.

The chain recombines TRBV7-9 with TRBJ2-5; D is uncertain. The CDR3 extends over 15 amino acids. With 1 base removed from V and 1 base from J, the gap between germline ends came to 10 bases. Germline V gives CDR1 SEHNR, CDR2 FQNEAQ (reference sequence). The CDR3 DNA is TGTGCCAGCAGCTTAGGGGCACCCGGCCAAGAGACCCAGTACTTC. This codes for CASSLGAPGQETQYF.

The J gene is TRBJ2-6, the V gene TRBV7-3; D not certain. Trimming cost V 3 bases and J 0 bases, with 9 bases left between them. The length of the CDR3 is 16 residues. The germline CDR1 and CDR2 sequences are SGHTA and FQGTGA. The CDR3 coding sequence is TGTGCCAGCAGCTTGACTCTGAGCTCTGGGGCCAACGTCCTGACTTTC. It codes for CASSLTLSSGANVLTF. Full variable domain (rest looked up from reference TRBV7-3 and TRBJ2-6): GAGVSQTPSNKVTEKGKYVELRCDPISGHTALYWYRQSLGQGPEFLIYFQGTGAADDSGLPNDRFFAVRPEGSVSTLKIQRTERGDSAVYLCASSLTLSSGANVLTFGAGSRLTVL.

V and J are TRBV11-1 and TRBJ1-2; 7 bases align to TRBD1. This CDR3 has 13 residues. CDR1 is SGHAT and CDR2 is FQDESV in the germline V gene (reference sequence). J was trimmed by 4 bases and V by 6 bases; bases with no gene match: 5. CDR3 nucleotides: TGTGCCAGCAGTATTCGACAGGGCTATGGCTACACCTTC. Its protein product is CASSIRQGYGYTF.

V is TRBV29-1 and J is TRBJ2-7; D is undetermined. The length of the CDR3 is 13 residues. Germline loops: CDR1 SQVTM, CDR2 ANQGSEA. V lost 4 bases to trimming and J lost 1 base, with 11 bases between them. The CDR3: CSVVAASSYEQYF. In nucleotides, the CDR3 is TGCAGCGTTGTAGCCGCCTCGTCCTACGAGCAGTACTTC.

The table lists this clone with a count of one. This rearrangement joins TRBV29-1 to TRBJ1-1, with a possible D match to TRBD1 (6 bases). The CDR3 covers 13 residues. CDR1 SQVTM and CDR2 ANQGSEA come from the germline V gene. The V gene lost 8 bases and the J gene lost 0 bases, with 13 bases spanning the gap. The chain's CDR3 is CSSTGPMNTEAFF. The DNA of the CDR3 is TGCAGCTCAACAGGGCCCATGAACACTGAAGCTTTCTTT.

The chain links TRBV27 to TRBJ2-1; TRBD1 matches at 8 bases. The CDR3 sequence is 14 residues long. The junction had 10 bases not matched to a gene; V was cut back by 0 bases and J by 15 bases. The V gene's germline CDR1 is MNHEY and CDR2 SMNVEV (reference sequence). The CDR3 sequence is CASSLSGRGQGWFF. The DNA for the CDR3 is TGTGCCAGCAGTTTATCGGGAAGAGGACAGGGTTGGTTCTTC.

The chain has TRBV18 and TRBJ2-3; 7 bases match TRBD1. In germline, CDR1 is KGHSH, CDR2 LQKENI. The V gene end was trimmed by 2 bases and the J gene end by 3 bases; junction bases not matched to a gene: 5. The CDR3 totals 15 residues. The CDR3 protein is CASSPKKGATDTQYF. The DNA of the CDR3 is TGTGCCAGCTCACCAAAGAAGGGGGCGACAGATACGCAGTATTTT.

The V call is TRBV28, the J call TRBJ2-1, with D perhaps matching TRBD1 (5 bases). The CDR3 is 16 amino acids. Germline CDR1 MDHEN, CDR2 SYDVKM. V shed 1 base and J shed 4 bases, with 14 bases lying between them. CDR3 coding DNA: TGTGCCAGCAGTTTATTCCTTAGTAGGGGTTACAATGAGCAGTTCTTC. Translation: CASSLFLSRGYNEQFF.

The V gene is TRBV19, the J gene TRBJ1-4, with D possibly matching TRBD1 (5 bases). V lost 0 bases to trimming and J lost 0 bases, with 8 bases between them. The CDR3 has 16 amino acids. Germline loops: CDR1 LNHDA, CDR2 SQIVND (reference sequence). In DNA, the CDR3 is TGTGCCAGTAGTATAGACTGGACAACAACTAATGAAAAACTGTTTTTT. Amino acid sequence: CASSIDWTTTNEKLFF.

This chain joins TRBV18 and TRBJ1-4; the D gene is possibly TRBD1 (6 bases). CDR1 is KGHSH and CDR2 is LQKENI in the germline V gene. Between the trimmed V and J ends, which lost 2 bases and 1 base, there was a span of 17 bases. The CDR3 runs to 18 residues. The CDR3 bases are TGTGCCAGCTCACCAGTGGACAGAGTGGGGAGAACTAATGAAAAACTGTTTTTT. It is translated as CASSPVDRVGRTNEKLFF.

The J gene is TRBJ2-1, the V gene TRBV24-1; TRBD1 might be the D (5 bases). Trimming pared 5 bases from V and 0 bases from J, leaving 10 bases between. From germline, CDR1 is KGHDR and CDR2 SFDVKD. This CDR3 comprises 15 residues. In nucleotides, the CDR3 is TGTGCCACCAGTGTTACAGGTTCCTCCTACAATGAGCAGTTCTTC. Translating gives CATSVTGSSYNEQFF.

This clone has only a few counts. The CDR3, as DNA: TGTGCCAGCAGCAAAGGAAAAGGGAACCGGGACAGGGAATACGAGCAGTACTTC. Encoded protein: CASSKGKGNRDREYEQYF. The genes are TRBV21-1 and TRBJ2-7; the table's TRBD1 call for D was not verified on the DNA. TRBV21-1 is designated a pseudogene. This CDR3 has 18 amino acids.

J is TRBJ1-6 and V is TRBV7-2; no clear D gene. This CDR3 spans 15 amino acids. V lost 7 bases, J lost 0 bases, and 10 bases lay in between. Per the germline V gene, CDR1 is SGHTA and CDR2 is FQGNSA. This chain's CDR3 is CASTSGSSYNSPLHF. The CDR3 DNA sequence: TGTGCCAGCACCTCCGGGAGCTCCTATAATTCACCCCTCCACTTT.

This chain links TRBV27 with TRBJ2-3, with unresolved D. V shed 3 bases and J shed 0 bases, with 10 bases lying between them. Germline V lookup: CDR1 MNHEY, CDR2 SMNVEV (reference sequence). This CDR3 spans 15 amino acids. CDR3 DNA: TGTGCCAGCAGTTTGTCCACATCTAGCACAGATACGCAGTATTTT. It codes for CASSLSTSSTDTQYF.

The chain carries TRBV4-1 and TRBJ1-4, with a possible D match to TRBD1 (6 bases). Germline CDR1 is MGHRA and CDR2 is YSYEKL. The CDR3 has 15 amino acids. V was shortened by 4 bases and J by 0 bases, with 9 bases between the two germline ends. The DNA for the CDR3 is TGCGCCAGCAGCCGATACAGGGCAACTAATGAAAAACTGTTTTTT. This sequence encodes CASSRYRATNEKLFF.

The CDR3 here is CASSLGQYNSPLHF. Here the CDR3 DNA reads TGTGCCAGCAGCTTGGGACAGTATAATTCACCCCTCCACTTT. The chain links TRBV13 to TRBJ1-6, with TRBD1 matching over 7 bases. This CDR3 comprises 14 residues. V shed 3 bases, J shed 4 bases, and the junction held 0 bases outside the gene matches. Per the germline V gene, CDR1 is PRHDT and CDR2 is FYEKMQ (reference sequence).

The chain has TRBV19 and TRBJ2-1, with a weak D call TRBD2 (6 bases). The CDR3 totals 12 residues. Trimming removed 2 bases from V and 12 bases from J, with 11 bases in between. In germline, CDR1 is LNHDA, CDR2 SQIVND (reference sequence). The CDR3 DNA follows: TGTGCCAGTAGTATACCTCTGGGAGGGCAGTTCTTC. Its protein is CASSIPLGGQFF.